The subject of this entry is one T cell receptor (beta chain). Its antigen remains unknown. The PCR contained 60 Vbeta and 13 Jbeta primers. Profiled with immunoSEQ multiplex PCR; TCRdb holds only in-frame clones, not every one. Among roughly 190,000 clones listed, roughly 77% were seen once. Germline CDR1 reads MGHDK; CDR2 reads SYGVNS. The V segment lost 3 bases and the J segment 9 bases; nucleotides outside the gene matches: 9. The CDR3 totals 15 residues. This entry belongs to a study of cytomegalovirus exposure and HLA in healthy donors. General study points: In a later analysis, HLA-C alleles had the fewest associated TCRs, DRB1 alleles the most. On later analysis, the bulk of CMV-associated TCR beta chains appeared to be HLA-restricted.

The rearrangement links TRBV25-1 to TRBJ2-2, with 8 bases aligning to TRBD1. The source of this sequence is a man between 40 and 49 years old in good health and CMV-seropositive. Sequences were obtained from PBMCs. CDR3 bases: TGTGCCAGCAGTGAGGGCGCAGGGGGCTTACGGGAGCTGTTTTTT. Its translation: CASSEGAGGLRELFF.